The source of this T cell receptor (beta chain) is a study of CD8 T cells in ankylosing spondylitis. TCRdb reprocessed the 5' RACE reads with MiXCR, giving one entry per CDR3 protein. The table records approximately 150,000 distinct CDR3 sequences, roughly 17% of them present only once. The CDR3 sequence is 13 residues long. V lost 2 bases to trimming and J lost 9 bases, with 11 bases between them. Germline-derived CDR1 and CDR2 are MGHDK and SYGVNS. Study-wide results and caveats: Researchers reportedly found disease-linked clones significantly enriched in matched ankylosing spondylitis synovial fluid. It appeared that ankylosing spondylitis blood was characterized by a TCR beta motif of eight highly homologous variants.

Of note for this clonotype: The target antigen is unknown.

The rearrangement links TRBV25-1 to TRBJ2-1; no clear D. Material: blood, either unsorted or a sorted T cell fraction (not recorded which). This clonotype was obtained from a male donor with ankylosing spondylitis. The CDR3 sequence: CASSEGWHSEQFF. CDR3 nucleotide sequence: TGTGCCAGCAGTGAAGGTTGGCATAGTGAGCAGTTCTTC.